The 9 T cell receptor beta chains given below trace back to one sample, sequenced in a study of control samples from healthy donors and cancer patients. The table came from immunoSEQ multiplex PCR; TCRdb's copy has only in-frame clones and leaves some out. The data show about 92,000 clones, more than 75% seen once. Material for sequencing was blood. The source of these receptors is an older woman in good health.

This clone was detected only a few times. The V gene is TRBV6-1, the J gene TRBJ1-2; D not certain. V was cut by 2 bases and J by 7 bases, with 11 bases left in between. The CDR3 has 13 residues. The germline V gene encodes CDR1 MNHNS and CDR2 SASEGT. The CDR3: CASSESGQPGYTF. The CDR3, as DNA: TGTGCCAGCAGTGAATCCGGGCAGCCTGGCTACACCTTC.

The chain employs TRBV3-1 (or the pseudogene TRBV3-2) and TRBJ1-5, with D uncertain. Trimming pared 1 base from V and 4 bases from J, leaving 2 bases between. CDR1 and CDR2 from the germline V gene are LGHDT and YNNKEL (reference sequence). This CDR3 spans 12 amino acids. The CDR3 DNA is TGTGCCAGCAGCCAAGGGAATCAGCCCCAGCATTTT. Its protein is CASSQGNQPQHF.

This clone was recorded at least ten times. The genes are TRBV6-1 and TRBJ2-7; D is undetermined. Trimming cost V 1 base and J 12 bases, with 10 bases left between them. The CDR3 is made up of 11 amino acids. The germline gives CDR1 MNHNS, CDR2 SASEGT. DNA of the CDR3: TGTGCCAGCAGTGAAGTCGCTCTTTGGTACTTC. Residues: CASSEVALWYF.

The rearrangement uses TRBV15 and TRBJ1-2; maybe TRBD1 (6 bases). The CDR3 is 14 residues long. V was cut by 4 bases and J by 3 bases, with 12 bases left in between. Looked up from germline, CDR1 is LNHNV and CDR2 is YYDKDF (reference sequence). The CDR3 reads CATSNTGMDYGYTF. CDR3 DNA: TGTGCCACCAGCAACACAGGGATGGACTATGGCTACACCTTC.

The rearrangement joins TRBV28 to TRBJ1-1, with TRBD1 matching 8 bases. Germline V gives CDR1 MDHEN, CDR2 SYDVKM. V was clipped by 1 base and J by 4 bases; unmatched bases: 8. The CDR3 extends over 16 amino acids. CDR3 in DNA: TGTGCCAGCAGTTTATTCGGAATAACAGGGGGCACTGAAGCTTTCTTT. Protein: CASSLFGITGGTEAFF. Full variable domain (rest looked up from reference TRBV28 and TRBJ1-1): DVKVTQSSRYLVKRTGEKVFLECVQDMDHENMFWYRQDPGLGLRLIYFSYDVKMKEKGDIPEGYSVSREKKERFSLILESASTNQTSMYLCASSLFGITGGTEAFFGQGTRLTVV.

This chain joins TRBV10-2 and TRBJ1-5; 7 bases agree with TRBD1. This CDR3 spans 14 amino acids. J lost 0 bases, V lost 8 bases, and 4 bases had no gene match. Germline CDR1 and CDR2: WSHSY and SAAADI. The CDR3 DNA is TGCGCCAGCCGACAGGGAAATAGCAATCAGCCCCAGCATTTT. Its protein product is CASRQGNSNQPQHF.

CDR3 nucleotide sequence: TGTGCCAGCAGGTCATTACACGGAAACACCATATATTTT. It specifies CASRSLHGNTIYF. The chain uses TRBV21-1 and TRBJ1-3; the table's D call of TRBD1 was not tested on the DNA. TRBV21-1 is tagged as a pseudogene. This CDR3 region has 13 residues.

This chain connects TRBV6-2 or TRBV6-3 to TRBJ1-3; weak D call: TRBD1 (5 bases). The CDR3 spans 15 residues. Trimming cost V 5 bases and J 0 bases, with 11 bases left between them. CDR1 and CDR2 (germline): MNHEY, SVGEGT. The CDR3 nucleotides read TGTGCCAGCAGTCTAACAGGAAGCTCTGGAAACACCATATATTTT. Translation gives CASSLTGSSGNTIYF.

The rearrangement links TRBV6-5 to TRBJ2-7; D unresolved. Germline V gene sequence: CDR1 MNHEY, CDR2 SVGAGI. The CDR3 runs 14 residues. V lost 2 bases and J 5 bases, leaving 13 bases between the germline ends. CDR3 region: CASSYLHVLHEQYF. The DNA of the CDR3 is TGTGCCAGCAGTTACCTCCACGTACTCCACGAGCAGTACTTC.